The 9 T cell receptor beta chains in this list originate from one sample, sequenced in a study of regulatory T cells in long-lasting Graves disease. Stated time point: persistent/refractory GD, antithyroid drugs over 5 years with positive TRAb. PBMC-extracted RNA yielded the TCR library. To make TCR beta libraries, researchers used iRepertoire HTBI primers and Arm-PCR of CDR3 regions. TCRdb itself ran the multiplex PCR reads through MiXCR, one entry per CDR3 protein. In the table there are 650,000 to 850,000 distinct CDR3 sequences, around 30% of which are singletons. Specimen: peripheral blood mononuclear cells (PBMCs), collected when the disease was refractory, from a patient treated with antithyroid drugs. These receptors were taken from a female donor with Graves disease.

This chain connects TRBV12-3 or TRBV12-4 to TRBJ2-7; 7 bases match TRBD2. CDR3 length: 17 residues. Trimming cost V 3 bases and J 0 bases; bases outside gene matches: 11. CDR3 region: CASSLAPLCGSSYEQYF. CDR3 coding DNA: TGTGCCAGCAGTTTGGCGCCCCTCTGCGGGAGCTCCTACGAGCAGTACTTC.

The V call is TRBV15, the J call TRBJ2-7, with 7 bases that match TRBD1. The CDR3 is made up of 16 amino acids. From germline, CDR1 is LNHNV and CDR2 YYDKDF (reference sequence). V dropped 5 bases and J dropped 2; count of bases not matched to a gene: 12. Here the CDR3 DNA reads TGTGCCACCAGCGGACACCGGCCCCAGGGGGCCTACGAGCAGTACTTC. As protein: CATSGHRPQGAYEQYF.

This clonotype was counted a few times. The V call is TRBV3-1, the J call TRBJ1-1; perhaps TRBD1 as D (5 bases). The V end was cut by 0 bases, the J end by 4 bases, with 12 bases between. Per germline, CDR1 LGHDT and CDR2 YNNKEL (reference sequence). CDR3 length equals 15 residues. The CDR3 loop reads CASSQDTGTGTEAFF. CDR3 sequence (DNA): TGTGCCAGCAGCCAAGATACAGGAACCGGCACTGAAGCTTTCTTT.

The CDR3 DNA reads TGTGCCTGTTCGATAGGGGTGAACACCGGGGAGCTGTTTTTT. Protein product: CACSIGVNTGELFF. This rearrangement joins TRBV5-4 to TRBJ2-2, with a tentative D call TRBD1 (5 bases). This CDR3 region has 14 residues. Trimming left V 10 bases short and J 1 base short, with 14 bases between. CDR1 SGHNT and CDR2 YYREEE come from the germline V gene (reference sequence).

About this clonotype: The junction and the germline gene differ at one end; a read error may be behind it. The chain couples TRBV7-9 to TRBJ2-5; D gene unclear. This CDR3 is 11 amino acids long. Germline CDR1 reads SEHNR; CDR2 reads FQNEAQ (reference sequence). The CDR3 spells CTSSLQETQYF. In nucleotides, the CDR3 is TGTACCAGCAGCCTGCAAGAGACCCAGTACTTC.

For this clonotype: The junction departs from the called germline gene at one end, perhaps through a read error. The chain couples TRBV30 to TRBJ2-4; 11 nucleotides agree with TRBD1. This CDR3 is 11 amino acids long. Per the germline V gene, CDR1 is GTSNPN and CDR2 is SVGIG (reference sequence). In nucleotides, the CDR3 is TGTGCCTCCAAGGGGGACAGGGGGTGGAACTTC. Translation gives CASKGDRGWNF. The full variable domain, rest sourced from reference TRBV30 and TRBJ2-4, is SQTIHQWPATLVQPVGSPLSLECTVEGTSNPNLYWYRQAAGRGLQLLFYSVGIGQISSEVPQNLSASRPQDRQFILSSKKLLLSDSGFYLCASKGDRGWNFGAGTRLSVL.

This chain joins TRBV20-1 and TRBJ1-2, with TRBD1 matching over 7 bases. Germline V gene lookup returns CDR1 DFQATT and CDR2 SNEGSKA (reference sequence). This CDR3 spans 15 amino acids. V lost 1 base, J lost 2 bases, and 7 bases stayed unmatched. In DNA form, the CDR3 reads TGCAGTGCTAGAGGTTCGGGACAGCGGAACTATGGCTACACCTTC. Its translation: CSARGSGQRNYGYTF.

The sample holds a few counts of this clonotype. This chain joins TRBV5-6 and TRBJ1-6; D gene unclear. This CDR3 is built from 15 residues. The germline CDR1 and CDR2 sequences are SGHDT and YYEEEE. The germline V and J ends were trimmed by 0 bases and 7 bases, with 11 bases remaining between them. Here the CDR3 reads CASSLVVGRNSPLHF. The CDR3 DNA reads TGTGCCAGCAGCTTGGTGGTGGGTCGAAATTCACCCCTCCACTTT.

This clonotype appeared many times. CDR3 protein: CASSQGFTEAFF. The DNA for the CDR3 is TGTGCCAGCAGCCAAGGTTTCACTGAAGCTTTCTTT. V and J are TRBV3-1 and TRBJ1-1; no definite D call. The germline V gene encodes CDR1 LGHDT and CDR2 YNNKEL (reference sequence). The CDR3 sequence is 12 residues long. The V and J ends lost 1 base and 4 bases respectively, with 4 bases between them.